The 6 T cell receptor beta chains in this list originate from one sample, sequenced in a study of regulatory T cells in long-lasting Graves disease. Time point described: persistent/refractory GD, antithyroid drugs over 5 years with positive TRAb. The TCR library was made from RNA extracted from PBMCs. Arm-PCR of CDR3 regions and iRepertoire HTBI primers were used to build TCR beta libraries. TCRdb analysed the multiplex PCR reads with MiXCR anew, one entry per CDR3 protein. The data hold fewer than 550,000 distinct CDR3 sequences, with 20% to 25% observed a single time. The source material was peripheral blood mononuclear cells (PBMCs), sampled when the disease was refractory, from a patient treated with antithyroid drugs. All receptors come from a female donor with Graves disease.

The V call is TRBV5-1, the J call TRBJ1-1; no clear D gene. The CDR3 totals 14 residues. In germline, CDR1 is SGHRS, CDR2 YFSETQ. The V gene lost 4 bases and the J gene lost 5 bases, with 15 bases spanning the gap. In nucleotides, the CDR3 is TGCGCCAGCAGCACCCGGGGAGGGATAACTGAAGCTTTCTTT. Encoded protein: CASSTRGGITEAFF.

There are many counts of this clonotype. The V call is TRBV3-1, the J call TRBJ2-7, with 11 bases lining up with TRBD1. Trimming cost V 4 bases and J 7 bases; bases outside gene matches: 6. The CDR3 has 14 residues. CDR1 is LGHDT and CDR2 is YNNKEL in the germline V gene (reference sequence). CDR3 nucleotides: TGTGCCAGCAGCCCTGGACAGGGGGCAGAGGAGCAGTACTTC. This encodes CASSPGQGAEEQYF.

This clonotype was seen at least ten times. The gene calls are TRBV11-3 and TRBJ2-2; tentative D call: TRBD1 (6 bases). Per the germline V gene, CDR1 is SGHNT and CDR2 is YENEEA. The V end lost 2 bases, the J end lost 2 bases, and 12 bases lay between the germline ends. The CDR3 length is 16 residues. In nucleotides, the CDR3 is TGTGCCAGCAGCTTACTTGCAGGGGACAACACCGGGGAGCTGTTTTTT. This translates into CASSLLAGDNTGELFF. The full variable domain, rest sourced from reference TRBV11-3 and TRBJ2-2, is EAGVVQSPRYKIIEKKQPVAFWCNPISGHNTLYWYLQNLGQGPELLIRYENEEAVDDSQLPKDRFSAERLKGVDSTLKIQPAELGDSAVYLCASSLLAGDNTGELFFGEGSRLTVL.

CDR3 sequence (DNA): TGTGCCACCAGCGGGACTAGCGGGAAAGAGACCCAGTACTTC. Translated: CATSGTSGKETQYF. This chain joins TRBV24-1 and TRBJ2-5; 13 bases fit TRBD2. V shed 7 bases, J shed 3 bases, and the junction held 1 base outside the gene matches. Germline lookup yields CDR1 KGHDR and CDR2 SFDVKD. This CDR3 is 14 amino acids long.

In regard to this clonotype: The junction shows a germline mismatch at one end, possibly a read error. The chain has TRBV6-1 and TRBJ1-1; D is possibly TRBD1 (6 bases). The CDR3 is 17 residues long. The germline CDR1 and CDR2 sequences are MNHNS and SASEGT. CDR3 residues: CASRPPLFGTLNTVAFF. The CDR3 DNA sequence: TGTGCCAGCAGACCACCTTTATTCGGGACACTTAACACTGTAGCTTTCTTT.

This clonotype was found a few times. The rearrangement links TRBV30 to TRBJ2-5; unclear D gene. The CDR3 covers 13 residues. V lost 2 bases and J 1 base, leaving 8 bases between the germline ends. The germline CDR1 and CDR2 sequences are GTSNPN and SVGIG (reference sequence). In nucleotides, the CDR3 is TGTGCCTGGAGTCGTGGCGCCCAAGAGACCCAGTACTTC. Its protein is CAWSRGAQETQYF.